The rows below give T cell receptor beta chains drawn from one sample of a study of CD8+ T cells in alopecia areata. Data came from immunoSEQ multiplex PCR; TCRdb stores just in-frame clones and leaves some out. The top ten hold around 13% of the sample, which has 110,000 to 150,000 clones, around 86% seen once. This material consisted of CD8+ T cells sorted from blood, taken at week 4, from a patient treated with tofacitinib. These receptors all stem from a human donor with alopecia areata. Both conserved end residues are part of each CDR3. A D gene is named only where the DNA matches it firmly. Where a row states a size, it is once, few, many or the class of an expanded clone; other rows omit it.

13	.	.	TRBV4-2	TRBJ1-4	TGTGCCAGCAGCCAACTCGGGAATGAAAAACTGTTTTTT	CASSQLGNEKLFF
12	.	.	TRBV6-5	TRBJ2-1	TGTGCCAGCACTAGGGGAGACAATGAGCAGTTCTTC	CASTRGDNEQFF
13	.	.	TRBV30	TRBJ1-2	TGTGCCTGGAGTCAAGGCGGCGACTATGGCTACATCTTC	CAWSQGGDYGYIF
15	.	.	TRBV7-9	TRBJ2-3	TGTGCCAGCAGCTTTCCGGGGGGCCTTACAGATACGCAGTATTTT	CASSFPGGLTDTQYF
16	TRBD2	.	TRBV5-1	TRBJ2-3	TGCGCCAGCAGCTTGGAGGGGCAGCGGGAGACAGATACGCAGTATTTT	CASSLEGQRETDTQYF
15	.	once	TRBV4-1	TRBJ2-1	TGCGCCAGCAGCCCAACGGGGGGCGTGGGGAATGAGCAGTTCTTC	CASSPTGGVGNEQFF
14	.	once	TRBV11-2	TRBJ2-7	TGTGCCAGCAGCTTAGATCTAAACGGCTACGAGCAGTACTTC	CASSLDLNGYEQYF
14	.	once	TRBV11-2	TRBJ2-7	TGTGCCAGCAGCCCGAGAAACCGACAGAACGAGCAGTACTTC	CASSPRNRQNEQYF
12	.	.	TRBV11-2	TRBJ2-3	TGTGCCAGCAGCACATACACAGATACGCAGTATTTT	CASSTYTDTQYF
12	.	.	TRBV2	TRBJ2-1	TGTGCCAGCTTGGACTCACGCAATGAGCAGTTCTTC	CASLDSRNEQFF
13	.	few	TRBV29-1	TRBJ2-2	TGCAGCGGCCAACAGGGGAGGGCCGGGGAGCTGTTTTTT	CSGQQGRAGELFF
17	.	.	TRBV12-5	TRBJ2-3	TGTGCTAGTGGTTTGGTACTTGGGGGCCCCGAATTGGTTCCGCAGTATTTT	CASGLVLGGPELVPQYF
12	.	once	TRBV9	TRBJ2-3	TGTGCCAGCAGCCCTCCGGAGGGTACGCAGTATTTT	CASSPPEGTQYF
13	.	.	TRBV7-9	TRBJ2-7	TGTGCCAGCAGCTTCGGGGGCTCCTACGAGCAGTACTTC	CASSFGGSYEQYF
14	.	.	TRBV29-1	TRBJ2-1	TGCAGCGTTGACCCACCAGGTGTCTACAATGAGCAGTTCTTC	CSVDPPGVYNEQFF
12	.	.	TRBV5-4	TRBJ2-3	TGTGCCAGCAGCTCCAATACAGATACGCAGTATTTT	CASSSNTDTQYF
11	.	.	TRBV7-9	TRBJ2-1	TGTGCCAGCAGCCTTGGTAATGAGCAGTTCTTC	CASSLGNEQFF
15	.	.	TRBV29-1	TRBJ2-7	TGCAGCGTTGAATCTACAGGGTTGGGAACCTACGAGCAGTACTTC	CSVESTGLGTYEQYF
17	TRBD1	once	TRBV25-1	TRBJ1-2	TGTGCCAGCAGTGGGTACGTTTTGAGGGGGCTAGACTATGGCTACACCTTC	CASSGYVLRGLDYGYTF
16	.	once	TRBV11-2	TRBJ2-7	TGTGCCAGCAGCTTAGGGGGCGGTTTAGGGAGCCACGAGCAGTACTTC	CASSLGGGLGSHEQYF
13	.	.	TRBV30	TRBJ2-7	TGTGCCTGGAGTAAAGGGTCCGGCAACGAGCAGTACTTC	CAWSKGSGNEQYF
16	TRBD2	.	TRBV6-5	TRBJ2-1	TGTGCCAGCAGCTACGGGACTAGCGGGTCCTACAATGAGCAGTTCTTC	CASSYGTSGSYNEQFF
12	.	.	TRBV29-1	TRBJ2-2	TGCAGCGTTGATTCGGTGGCCGGGGAGCTGTTTTTT	CSVDSVAGELFF
13	.	.	TRBV2	TRBJ1-1	TGTGCCAGCAGTGAAGGTCCGAACACTGAAGCTTTCTTT	CASSEGPNTEAFF
15	TRBD2	.	TRBV4-2	TRBJ2-7	TGTGCCAGCAGCCAAGAGGCTAGCGGGGCCTACGAGCAGTACTTC	CASSQEASGAYEQYF
14	.	.	TRBV6-1	TRBJ2-7	TGTGCCAGCAGTGAATGGATCGGAACCTACGAGCAGTACTTC	CASSEWIGTYEQYF
16	.	.	TRBV11-2	TRBJ2-3	TGTGCCAGCAGCACTCAGGGTAGTTATTATGCAGATACGCAGTATTTT	CASSTQGSYYADTQYF
12	.	medium-sized	TRBV30	TRBJ2-1	TGTGCCTGGGAACGCAGGGGTTCTGAGCAGTTCTTC	CAWERRGSEQFF
12	.	once	TRBV14	TRBJ1-2	TGTGCCAGCAGCCCGGACGATTATGGCTACACCTTC	CASSPDDYGYTF
13	.	.	TRBV7-6	TRBJ2-1	TGTGCCAGCAGCTTAGTGGGGGCAGACGAGCAGTTCTTC	CASSLVGADEQFF
15	TRBD1	.	TRBV7-9	TRBJ1-1	TGTGCCAGCAGCTTAGCGGCAGGGGGGAACACTGAAGCTTTCTTT	CASSLAAGGNTEAFF
17	TRBD1	.	TRBV5-1	TRBJ2-4	TGCGCCAGCAGCTTGGCCTCCATGGGACAGGTTGTAGACATTCAGTACTTC	CASSLASMGQVVDIQYF
17	TRBD1	.	TRBV25-1	TRBJ2-2	TGTGCCATCGACAACAAACCGGGACAGGTGAACACCGGGGAGCTGTTTTTT	CAIDNKPGQVNTGELFF
12	.	.	TRBV5-6	TRBJ1-1	TGTGCCAGCAGTGTGATGAACACTGAAGCTTTCTTT	CASSVMNTEAFF
11	.	.	TRBV4-1	TRBJ2-7	TGCGCCAGCAGCCAATCTTACGAGCAGTACTTC	CASSQSYEQYF
18	TRBD1	.	TRBV28	TRBJ1-5	TGTGCCAGCAGTTTTTGTCGTCTCTGCAGGGGGTACAATCAGCCCCAGCATTTT	CASSFCRLCRGYNQPQHF
10	.	.	TRBV2	TRBJ1-1	TGTGCCACTCTCAGGGTTGAAGCTTTCTTT	CATLRVEAFF
14	.	.	TRBV7-3	TRBJ1-1	TGTGCCAGCAGCTTAGTTAAAGTGGGGACTGAAGCTTTCTTT	CASSLVKVGTEAFF
14	.	.	TRBV29-1	TRBJ2-7	TGCAGCGTTGAGAACAGGGACCTTCGCAACGAGCAGTACTTC	CSVENRDLRNEQYF
15	TRBD2	.	TRBV18	TRBJ2-1	TGTGCCAGCTCACAAACTGCGGGGGGGCCGGCGGAGCAGTTCTTC	CASSQTAGGPAEQFF
14	TRBD1	.	TRBV9	TRBJ2-7	TGTGCCAGCAGCGGCCGGGACAGGGCCGACGAGCAGTACTTC	CASSGRDRADEQYF
12	.	.	TRBV2	TRBJ2-3	TGTGCCAGCAGTGACAGGCAGCATACGCAGTATTTT	CASSDRQHTQYF
13	.	once	TRBV29-1	TRBJ1-2	TGCAGCGTTGGGTTCACAGAGAACTATGGCTACACCTTC	CSVGFTENYGYTF
15	.	.	TRBV6-4	TRBJ2-1	TGTGCCAGCAGTCCAGTGATGGGGCACTACAATGAGCAGTTCTTC	CASSPVMGHYNEQFF
14	.	once	TRBV16	TRBJ2-7	TGTGCCAGCAGCCCTGCGTGGACGTCTTACGAGCAGTACTTC	CASSPAWTSYEQYF
15	TRBD1	.	TRBV5-1	TRBJ2-5	TGCGCCAGCAGCTCCGGACAGGCCTCTTGGGAGACCCAGTACTTC	CASSSGQASWETQYF
15	TRBD1	.	TRBV7-8	TRBJ1-1	TGTGCCAGCAGCTTAAGGACAGGGGGCGCTATCGAAGCTTTCTTT	CASSLRTGGAIEAFF
12	.	.	TRBV5-4	TRBJ2-3	TGTGCCAGCAGCCCCGCGGGGGATACGCAGTATTTT	CASSPAGDTQYF
12	.	.	TRBV11-2	TRBJ2-7	TGTGCCAGCAGCGTCAGCTCCTACGAGCAGTACTTC	CASSVSSYEQYF
14	.	.	TRBV5-6	TRBJ1-1	TGTGCCAGCAGCTTGGTAATGAGCCTCACTGAAGCTTTCTTT	CASSLVMSLTEAFF
20	.	.	TRBV9	TRBJ2-3	TGTGCCAGCAGCGTAGTGGGGCAGGGGTCATCGTATATTAGCACAGATACGCAGTATTTT	CASSVVGQGSSYISTDTQYF
16	.	.	TRBV19	TRBJ2-1	TGTGCCAGTAGTAGCGGACAGATGATTTTCTACAATGAGCAGTTCTTC	CASSSGQMIFYNEQFF
12	.	.	TRBV29-1	TRBJ2-2	TGCAGCGATAGGGTTTGGACCGGGGAGCTGTTTTTT	CSDRVWTGELFF
12	TRBD1	.	TRBV30	TRBJ2-7	TGTGCCTGGAGTGTCCAGGGGGCCGAGCAGTACTTC	CAWSVQGAEQYF